A single sample is the source of the 24 T cell receptor beta chains below, sequenced in a study of regulatory T cells in long-lasting Graves disease. Time point given: newly diagnosed GD, antithyroid drugs for less than 3 months. The TCR library was made from RNA that had been extracted from PBMCs in TRIzol. Construction of TCR beta libraries relied on iRepertoire HTBI primers and on Arm-PCR targeting CDR3 regions. Each CDR3 protein gets one entry after TCRdb re-called the multiplex PCR reads with MiXCR. The data show 400,000 to 500,000 distinct CDR3 sequences, 16% seen once. These same records also appear under a second study, on T cells in Graves' hyperthyroidism and ophthalmopathy.

The sequences come from peripheral blood mononuclear cells (PBMCs), collected at new diagnosis, from a patient treated with antithyroid drugs. These receptors were taken from a woman in her twenties or thirties with Graves disease.

This clonotype came up many times. The chain carries TRBV5-1 and TRBJ2-1, with 10 nucleotides matching TRBD1. Germline V gives CDR1 SGHRS, CDR2 YFSETQ. J lost 5 bases, V lost 0 bases, and 11 bases had no gene match. The length of the CDR3 is 18 residues. CDR3 sequence (DNA): TGCGCCAGCAGCTTGGGGCAATGGGGGGACAGGGGTCACAATGAGCAGTTCTTC. Encoded protein: CASSLGQWGDRGHNEQFF.

This clonotype came up many times. The chain recombines TRBV14 with TRBJ1-1; no clear D. The CDR3 has 13 amino acids. CDR1 SGHDN and CDR2 FVKESK come from the germline V gene. The V and J ends lost 3 bases and 1 base respectively, with 6 bases between them. The CDR3 bases are TGTGCCAGCAGCCATTCCAGGAACACTGAAGCTTTCTTT. The encoded protein is CASSHSRNTEAFF.

There are many counts of this clonotype. This sequence joins TRBV7-8 and TRBJ2-3; D is unclear. The germline V gene has CDR1 SGHVS and CDR2 FQNEAQ. V lost 2 bases and J lost 2, with 8 bases in between. The CDR3 consists of 14 residues. CDR3 DNA sequence: TGTGCCAGCAGCTTACGGTCGAACACAGATACGCAGTATTTT. It is translated as CASSLRSNTDTQYF. Variable domain in full (rest from reference TRBV7-8 and TRBJ2-3): GAGVSQSPRYKVAKRGQDVALRCDPISGHVSLFWYQQALGQGPEFLTYFQNEAQLDKSGLPSDRFFAERPEGSVSTLKIQRTQQEDSAVYLCASSLRSNTDTQYFGPGTRLTVL.

This clonotype appeared many times. The rearrangement uses TRBV12-3 or TRBV12-4 and TRBJ1-1; 10 bases fit TRBD1. The J segment lost 4 bases and the V segment lost 4 bases, leaving 3 bases of the junction unmatched. The CDR3 length is 14 residues. CDR3 coding DNA: TGTGCCAGCAGTTCGAGGGACAGGGGCACTGAAGCTTTCTTT. Its protein product is CASSSRDRGTEAFF.

This clonotype has ten or more counts. The chain has TRBV28 and TRBJ1-6; tentatively, D is TRBD1 (5 bases). The germline CDR1 and CDR2 sequences are MDHEN and SYDVKM. With 7 bases removed from V and 7 bases from J, the gap between germline ends came to 14 bases. The CDR3 is 14 amino acids. The CDR3, as DNA: TGTGCCAGCACGGACATCTTCGGGAATTCACCCCTCCACTTT. This codes for CASTDIFGNSPLHF.

J is TRBJ1-1 and V is TRBV27; D is perhaps TRBD1 (5 bases). The CDR3 length is 12 residues. Germline V lookup: CDR1 MNHEY, CDR2 SMNVEV (reference sequence). Trimming removed 2 bases from V and 7 bases from J, with 8 bases in between. The CDR3 here is CASSLVGDEAFF. As DNA, the CDR3 is TGTGCCAGCAGTTTAGTGGGGGATGAAGCTTTCTTT.

In this sample, this clonotype turned up many times. This chain uses TRBV18 with TRBJ1-2; unclear D gene. The CDR3 contains 14 residues. The V gene's germline CDR1 is KGHSH and CDR2 LQKENI. Trimming stripped 0 bases from V and 5 bases from J, with 10 bases between. The CDR3 loop reads CASSPPEGVYGYTF. The CDR3, as DNA: TGTGCCAGCTCACCACCCGAGGGCGTGTATGGCTACACCTTC.

This clonotype appeared a few times. The chain recombines TRBV4-3 with TRBJ2-1; weak D call: TRBD1 (5 bases). The germline V gene has CDR1 LGHNA and CDR2 YSLEER. The CDR3 sequence is 13 residues long. Trimming cost V 3 bases and J 9 bases, with 12 bases left between them. CDR3 residues: CASSQALGAEQFF. The CDR3 nucleotides are TGCGCCAGCAGCCAGGCTTTAGGGGCTGAGCAGTTCTTC.

This clonotype was seen repeatedly, ten times or more. The chain is built from TRBV7-2 and TRBJ2-7; D gene uncertain. The germline gives CDR1 SGHTA, CDR2 FQGNSA. The CDR3 runs to 14 residues. V lost 1 base and J 5 bases, leaving 12 bases between the germline ends. CDR3 sequence reads: CASSLGPGFDEQYF. CDR3 DNA sequence: TGTGCCAGCAGCTTAGGGCCTGGCTTCGACGAGCAGTACTTC.

The chain employs TRBV5-1 and TRBJ1-4, with 7 positions matching TRBD1. Germline CDR1 and CDR2: SGHRS and YFSETQ. CDR3 length: 15 amino acids. V lost 0 bases to trimming and J lost 3 bases; unmatched junction nucleotides: 2. The CDR3 region has the DNA TGCGCCAGCAGCTTGGGGGACAGCGCTAATGAAAAACTGTTTTTT. Translation gives CASSLGDSANEKLFF.

In this sample, this clonotype turned up many times. Its ends do not fully match the called genes, so a read error is possible. CDR3 region: CASSQGRHPYEQYF. The CDR3 DNA follows: TGTGCCAGCAGTCAAGGACGGCATCCCTACGAGCAGTACTTC. This chain links TRBV3-1 with TRBJ2-7; D unclear. This CDR3 is 14 amino acids long. Germline V CDR1 and CDR2: LGHDT, YNNKEL (reference sequence).

The chain carries TRBV20-1 and TRBJ2-6; possibly TRBD1 for D (5 bases). Trimming took 4 bases from V and 0 from J, leaving 16 bases between them. The CDR3 totals 17 residues. The germline V gene encodes CDR1 DFQATT and CDR2 SNEGSKA (reference sequence). The CDR3 here is CSAINRFSTSGANVLTF. The CDR3 DNA is TGCAGTGCTATTAACAGGTTCTCGACCTCTGGGGCCAACGTCCTGACTTTC.

The J gene is TRBJ2-7, the V gene TRBV3-1; D may be TRBD1 (6 bases). The CDR3 is 14 residues long. Between the trimmed V and J ends, which lost 2 bases and 2 bases, there was a span of 10 bases. Germline CDR1 reads LGHDT; CDR2 reads YNNKEL (reference sequence). CDR3: CASSQQGSTYEQYF. CDR3 DNA sequence: TGTGCCAGCAGCCAACAGGGGTCCACCTACGAGCAGTACTTC.

This clonotype has a count of ten or more. The CDR3 nucleotides are TGTGCCAGCAGTGATGGGACAGGGGGCGCATGGGCCAAAAACATTCAGTACTTC. This gives the protein CASSDGTGGAWAKNIQYF. This rearrangement joins TRBV6-1 to TRBJ2-4; 12 bases are a match to TRBD1. The CDR3 is 18 residues long. Losses at the gene ends were 3 bases for V and 1 base for J; bases not matched to a gene: 7. CDR1 is MNHNS and CDR2 is SASEGT in the germline V gene.

The chain recombines TRBV10-3 with TRBJ2-7; D may be TRBD1 or TRBD2 (5 bases each). V lost 2 bases and J lost 7, with 18 bases in between. The CDR3 totals 15 residues. Per germline, CDR1 ENHRY and CDR2 SYGVKD. Written as DNA, the CDR3 is TGTGCCATCAGTGAGACCGCGATCCGGGACGGAGAGCAGTACTTC. Its translation is CAISETAIRDGEQYF.

Comment on this clonotype: This likely came from a read error, as a far larger clone is one base away. The rearrangement joins TRBV11-1 to TRBJ2-4; 7 bases align to TRBD1. The CDR3 length is 17 residues. In germline, CDR1 is SGHAT, CDR2 FQDESV (reference sequence). The CDR3 sequence: CASSFSQGVPGWADTFF. CDR3 nucleotides: TGTGCCAGCAGCTTCTCCCAGGGGGTACCCGGTTGGGCGGACACCTTCTTC.

The chain is built from TRBV7-9 and TRBJ2-6; D unresolved. This CDR3 has 16 amino acids. V was trimmed by 2 bases and J by 0 bases, leaving 8 bases between them. Germline V gene sequence: CDR1 SEHNR, CDR2 FQNEAQ (reference sequence). The CDR3 region is CASSLPYHSGANVLTF. CDR3 coding DNA: TGTGCCAGCAGCTTACCATATCACTCTGGGGCCAACGTCCTGACTTTC.

Remarks on this clonotype: A read error is likely, as this CDR3 ends without the conserved phenylalanine or tryptophan. This chain joins TRBV6-1 and TRBJ2-3, with D tentatively TRBD2 (6 bases). The CDR3 sequence is 15 residues long. The germline CDR1 and CDR2 sequences are MNHNS and SASEGT. V was cut by 7 bases and J by 1 base, with 15 bases left in between. The CDR3 sequence: CASTKVASGTDTQYL. CDR3 bases: TGTGCCAGCACCAAGGTGGCTAGCGGCACAGATACGCAGTATCTT.

A word on this clonotype: It may be a read error: a sequence one base away is much more abundant. This chain links TRBV28 with TRBJ1-6; no firm D call. This CDR3 spans 15 amino acids. Germline V gives CDR1 MDHEN, CDR2 SYDVKM. The CDR3 spells CASNLYGGWNSPLHF. The DNA of the CDR3 is TGTGCCAGCAATTTATACGGAGGTTGGAATTCACCCCTCCACTTT.

As to this clonotype: A much larger clone differs from this one at a single base, so this may be a read error. The chain employs TRBV28 and TRBJ1-2; 7 bases fit TRBD1. Germline values: CDR1 MDHEN, CDR2 SYDVKM. The junction had 11 bases not matched to a gene; V was cut back by 6 bases and J by 7 bases. This CDR3 contains 14 residues. CDR3 nucleotide sequence: TGTGCCAGCAGGGAACCACAGGGGCTGAGTGGCTACACCTTC. It yields the protein CASREPQGLSGYTF.

Worth noting for this clonotype: The CDR3 carries no conserved terminal phenylalanine or tryptophan, so it likely arises from a read error. The DNA is left out, because the CDR3 cannot be placed on it with certainty; the CDR3 is given as TCRdb lists it. J is TRBJ2-7 and V is TRBV2; TRBD2 is the table's D call, not checked against the DNA. The CDR3 extends over 9 residues, inclusive of both ends. Per germline, CDR1 SNHLY and CDR2 FYNNEI. The CDR3 sequence: CAASPGLAG.

This clonotype was counted between two and nine times. V and J are TRBV7-8 and TRBJ2-7; no clear D. Trimming shortened V by 5 bases and J by 2 bases, and 10 bases separated the two germline ends. This CDR3 comprises 13 residues. Germline V gene sequence: CDR1 SGHVS, CDR2 FQNEAQ. The CDR3 region has the DNA TGTGCCAGCAGCCCCGCCCACCCCTACGAGCAGTACTTC. Amino acids: CASSPAHPYEQYF.

This clonotype has a count of ten or more. The V call is TRBV27, the J call TRBJ2-1; 14 positions agree with TRBD2. The CDR3 loop spans 18 amino acids. From germline, CDR1 is MNHEY and CDR2 SMNVEV (reference sequence). The ends lost 1 base at V and 0 bases at J; junction bases unmatched: 2. CDR3 in amino acids: CASSLFGTSGSSYNEQFF. CDR3 nucleotide sequence: TGTGCCAGCAGTTTATTCGGGACTAGCGGGAGCTCCTACAATGAGCAGTTCTTC.

V is TRBV27 and J is TRBJ2-3; D gene uncertain. Germline values: CDR1 MNHEY, CDR2 SMNVEV (reference sequence). V was clipped by 7 bases and J by 0 bases, with 8 bases between them. The CDR3 has 13 amino acids. CDR3 bases: TGTGCCAGCAAAGGGTCTAGCACAGATACGCAGTATTTT. Its protein is CASKGSSTDTQYF.